This T cell receptor beta chain was obtained from a study of blood T cells in healthy people across ages. Combining a sample-barcoded 5' primer with a J-beta primer mix, a second PCR ran for roughly 7 to 11 cycles. Each CDR3 protein is one row after TCRdb ran MiXCR on the 5' RACE reads. The sample includes 700,000 to 950,000 distinct CDR3 sequences, approximately 39% of them seen just once. This clonotype came up many times. Antigen: not known. The study drew donors from healthy Caucasian individuals in Russia aged roughly 6 to 90. Extraction yielded at least 5 micrograms of total RNA per sample. Broader study findings: Researchers report that TCR beta diversity correlated strongly with naive T cell percentage.

The sequenced sample consisted of blood. This TCR was sampled from a woman aged 60 to 75 in good health.

The CDR3 coding sequence is TGCGCCAGCAGCCAAGAGGGACTAGCCCCCTACGAGCAGTACTTC. Its protein is CASSQEGLAPYEQYF. The V and J genes are TRBV4-3 and TRBJ2-7, with 9 bases matching TRBD2. With 0 bases clipped from V and 2 bases from J, the junction kept 2 bases outside the gene matches. The CDR3 totals 15 residues. Per the germline V gene, CDR1 is LGHNA and CDR2 is YSLEER.